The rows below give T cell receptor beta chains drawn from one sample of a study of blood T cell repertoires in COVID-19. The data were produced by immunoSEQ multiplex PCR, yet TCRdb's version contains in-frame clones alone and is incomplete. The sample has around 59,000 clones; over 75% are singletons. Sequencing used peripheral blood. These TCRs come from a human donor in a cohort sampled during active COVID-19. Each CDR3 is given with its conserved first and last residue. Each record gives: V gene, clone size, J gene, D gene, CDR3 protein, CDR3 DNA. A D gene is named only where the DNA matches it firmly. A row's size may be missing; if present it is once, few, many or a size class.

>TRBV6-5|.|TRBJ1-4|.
CASSFTATNEKLFF
TGTGCCAGCAGCTTCACTGCAACTAATGAAAAACTGTTTTTT
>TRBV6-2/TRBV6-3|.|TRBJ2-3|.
CASSFPGSTDTQYF
TGTGCCAGCAGCTTCCCGGGGTCCACAGATACGCAGTATTTT
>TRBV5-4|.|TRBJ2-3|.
CASSLAGIIASTDTQYF
TGTGCCAGCAGCTTGGCCGGGATTATCGCTAGCACAGATACGCAGTATTTT
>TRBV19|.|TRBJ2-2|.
CASRTSGPTGELFF
TGTGCCAGTAGGACTTCAGGGCCCACCGGGGAGCTGTTTTTT
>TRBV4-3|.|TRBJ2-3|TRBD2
CASSQDRASGRRDTQYF
TGCGCCAGCAGCCAAGATCGGGCTAGCGGGAGGAGAGATACGCAGTATTTT
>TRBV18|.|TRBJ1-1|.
CASSPGPGDTEAFF
TGTGCCAGCTCACCAGGCCCAGGGGACACTGAAGCTTTCTTT
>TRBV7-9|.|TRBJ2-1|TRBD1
CASSPGTGTRGYNEQFF
TGTGCCAGCAGCCCAGGAACCGGGACCAGGGGGTACAATGAGCAGTTCTTC
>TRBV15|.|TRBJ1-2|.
CATSRARNYGYTF
TGTGCCACCAGCAGAGCCCGTAACTATGGCTACACCTTC
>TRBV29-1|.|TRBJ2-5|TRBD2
CSVELAGETQYF
TGCAGCGTTGAACTAGCGGGGGAGACCCAGTACTTC
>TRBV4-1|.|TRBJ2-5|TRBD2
CASSQERASGYETQYF
TGCGCCAGCAGCCAAGAGCGGGCTAGCGGATACGAGACCCAGTACTTC
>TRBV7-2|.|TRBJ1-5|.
CASSQGRDQPQHF
TGTGCCAGCAGTCAGGGTCGTGATCAGCCCCAGCATTTT
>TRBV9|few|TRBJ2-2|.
CASSAPRGQQVNTGELFF
TGTGCCAGCAGCGCCCCACGTGGGCAGCAAGTGAACACCGGGGAGCTGTTTTTT
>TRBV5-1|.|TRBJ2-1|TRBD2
CARSGGGLAGASSYNEQFF
TGCGCCCGCAGCGGGGGGGGACTAGCGGGAGCAAGCTCCTACAATGAGCAGTTCTTC
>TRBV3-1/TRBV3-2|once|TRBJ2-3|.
CASSRGEGHRDTQYF
TGTGCCAGCAGCCGCGGGGAGGGACATAGAGATACGCAGTATTTT
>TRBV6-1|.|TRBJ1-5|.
CASSEVRSPNQPQHF
TGTGCCAGCAGTGAGGTTAGGAGCCCCAATCAGCCCCAGCATTTT
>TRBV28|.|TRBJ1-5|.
CASSFGVSNQPQHF
TGTGCCAGCAGTTTCGGGGTTAGCAATCAGCCCCAGCATTTT
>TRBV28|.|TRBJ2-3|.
CASSLLTSTDTQYF
TGTGCCAGCAGTTTACTGACTAGCACAGATACGCAGTATTTT
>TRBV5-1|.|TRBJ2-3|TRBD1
CASSRENRGHADTQYF
TGCGCCAGCAGTCGCGAAAACAGGGGGCACGCAGATACGCAGTATTTT
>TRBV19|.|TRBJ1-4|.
CASSIVEGQNNEKLFF
TGTGCCAGTAGTATAGTAGAAGGACAGAATAATGAAAAACTGTTTTTT
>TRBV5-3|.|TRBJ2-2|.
CARSLIWVRTTSTGELFF
TGTGCCAGAAGCTTGATTTGGGTCCGAACAACTAGTACCGGGGAGCTGTTTTTT
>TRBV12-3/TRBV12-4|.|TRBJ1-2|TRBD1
CASRPTGGGGYTF
TGTGCCAGCAGACCCACAGGGGGCGGTGGCTACACCTTC
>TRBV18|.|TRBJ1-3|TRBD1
CASGGGEGNTIYF
TGTGCCAGCGGAGGGGGCGAGGGAAACACCATATATTTT
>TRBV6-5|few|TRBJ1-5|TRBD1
CASSYRGTDRNQPQHF
TGTGCCAGCAGTTACCGAGGGACAGATCGCAATCAGCCCCAGCATTTT
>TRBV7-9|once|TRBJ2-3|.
CASSPSVADTQYF
TGTGCCAGCAGCCCCAGTGTAGCGGATACGCAGTATTTT
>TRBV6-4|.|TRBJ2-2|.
CASSERDTGELFF
TGTGCCAGCAGTGAGAGGGACACCGGGGAGCTGTTTTTT
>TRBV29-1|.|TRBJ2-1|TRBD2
CSVLPGTSGRYLYEQFF
TGCAGCGTTCTACCTGGGACTAGCGGGAGGTATCTATATGAGCAGTTCTTC
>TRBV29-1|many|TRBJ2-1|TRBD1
CSVPGQGDYNEQFF
TGCAGCGTACCTGGACAGGGAGACTACAATGAGCAGTTCTTC
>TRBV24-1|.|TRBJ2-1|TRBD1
CATSGTGGTISSYNEQFF
TGTGCCACCAGTGGTACAGGGGGAACTATAAGCTCCTACAATGAGCAGTTCTTC
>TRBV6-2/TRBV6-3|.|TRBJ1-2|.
CASSPGGTSRLNYGYTF
TGTGCCAGCAGTCCCGGGGGTACTTCGCGCCTAAACTATGGCTACACCTTC
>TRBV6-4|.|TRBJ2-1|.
CASSDSTEAHEQFF
TGTGCCAGCAGTGACTCGACAGAGGCTCATGAGCAGTTCTTC
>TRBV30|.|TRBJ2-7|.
CAWCPGTVTYEQYF
TGTGCCTGGTGCCCCGGGACTGTGACCTACGAGCAGTACTTC
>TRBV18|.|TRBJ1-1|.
CASSPRQGEEAFF
TGTGCCAGCTCACCACGTCAGGGTGAGGAAGCTTTCTTT
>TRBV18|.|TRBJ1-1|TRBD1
CASSFTGTGITEAFF
TGTGCCAGCTCATTCACCGGGACAGGGATCACTGAAGCTTTCTTT
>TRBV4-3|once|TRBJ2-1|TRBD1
CASSQVPRTGTNEQFF
TGCGCCAGCAGCCAAGTTCCCCGGACAGGGACCAATGAGCAGTTCTTC
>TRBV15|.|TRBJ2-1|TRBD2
CATGGRGHSINEQFF
TGTGCCACCGGAGGGAGGGGCCACTCTATCAATGAGCAGTTCTTC
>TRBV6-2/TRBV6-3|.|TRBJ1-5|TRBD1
CASSYSGGLQPQHF
TGTGCCAGCAGTTACTCAGGGGGCCTTCAGCCCCAGCATTTT
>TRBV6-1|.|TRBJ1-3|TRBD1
CASSRQGASGNTIYF
TGTGCCAGCAGTAGACAGGGGGCCTCTGGAAACACCATATATTTT
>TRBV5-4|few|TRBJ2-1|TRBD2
CASSLGRDRGEFF
TGTGCCAGCAGCTTGGGTCGGGATCGGGGGGAGTTCTTC
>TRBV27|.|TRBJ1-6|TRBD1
CASSLSPRGPNSPLHF
TGTGCCAGCAGTTTATCGCCCAGGGGGCCTAATTCACCCCTCCACTTT
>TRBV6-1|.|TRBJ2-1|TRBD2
CASSEYGGSSYNEQFF
TGTGCCAGCAGTGAATATGGCGGGAGCTCCTACAATGAGCAGTTCTTC
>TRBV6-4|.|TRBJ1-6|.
CASSDSDRSCYNSPLHF
TGTGCCAGCAGTGACTCAGACAGGTCTTGCTATAATTCACCCCTCCACTTT
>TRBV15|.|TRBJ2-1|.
CATSRDLGREQNEQFF
TGTGCCACCAGCAGAGATTTAGGCAGGGAACAAAATGAGCAGTTCTTC
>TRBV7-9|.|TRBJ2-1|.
CASSSDWGSYNEQFF
TGTGCCAGCAGCTCGGACTGGGGCTCCTACAATGAGCAGTTCTTC
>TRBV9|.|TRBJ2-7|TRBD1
CASSARDSPYEQYF
TGTGCCAGCAGCGCCCGGGACAGTCCCTACGAGCAGTACTTC
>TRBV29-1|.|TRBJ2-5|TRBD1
CSVGLTGGQETQYF
TGCAGCGTTGGGTTAACAGGGGGACAAGAGACCCAGTACTTC
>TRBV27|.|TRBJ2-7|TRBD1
CASTPGTGPSEQYF
TGTGCCAGCACTCCCGGGACAGGGCCCTCCGAGCAGTACTTC
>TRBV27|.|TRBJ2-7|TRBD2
CASSSTSGRYEQYF
TGTGCCAGCAGCTCGACTAGCGGGAGGTACGAGCAGTACTTC
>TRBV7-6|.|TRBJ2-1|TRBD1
CASSSLPGQGRNEQFF
TGTGCCAGCAGCTCCCTCCCAGGACAGGGACGCAATGAGCAGTTCTTC
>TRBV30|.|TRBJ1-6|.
CAWTEGRPNNSPLHF
TGTGCCTGGACCGAGGGCCGACCTAACAATTCACCCCTCCACTTT
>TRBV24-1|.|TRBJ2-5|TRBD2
CATSDPRLAQKETQYF
TGTGCCACCAGTGATCCCCGACTAGCGCAGAAAGAGACCCAGTACTTC
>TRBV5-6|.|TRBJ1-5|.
CASSPGAGNQPQHF
TGTGCCAGCAGCCCAGGGGCTGGCAATCAGCCCCAGCATTTT